This T cell receptor beta chain originates from a study of blood T cell repertoires in COVID-19. Study-level information: The study drew acute and convalescent COVID-19 samples from the United States, Italy and Spain.

The CDR3 consists of 12 residues. The germline gives CDR1 MNHEY, CDR2 SVGAGI. Trimming removed 0 bases at V and 7 bases at J, with 6 bases between. The authors' processing: Cell counts per sample came from amplifying reference gene primers. Produced via immunoSEQ multiplex PCR; TCRdb's table is partial and in-frame only. V and J calls and clone size are those listed in that table; D and trimming were worked out from the DNA. Here the sample spans around 120,000 clones, approximately 87% being singletons. This receptor was obtained from a man aged 50 or older with acute or convalescent COVID-19. This chain uses TRBV6-5 with TRBJ1-2; D possibly corresponds to TRBD1 (6 bases). The sequenced material came from peripheral blood. This chain's CDR3 is CASSYSGGGYTF. The CDR3 nucleotides are TGTGCCAGCAGTTACTCAGGGGGTGGCTACACCTTC.